The 19 T cell receptor beta chains in this list originate from one sample, sequenced in a study of post-analysis software for immune sequencing data. Study-wide results and caveats: Controls had lower frequencies than patients of four or five TRBV segments, which included TRBV5-6, TRBV5-1 and TRBV20-1.

Built from TCR beta cDNA, the libraries had unique molecular identifiers in them. TCRdb recomputed calls from the PCR reads with MiXCR, one row per CDR3 protein. The data show about half a million distinct CDR3 sequences, around a third seen once. Their antigen targets remain unknown. The source material was blood. Receptors were obtained from a girl aged 2-17 years with multiple sclerosis.

This clonotype has just a few counts. The chain couples TRBV20-1 to TRBJ2-3, with 10 bases fitting TRBD1. There are 13 residues in the CDR3. CDR1 is DFQATT and CDR2 is SNEGSKA in the germline V gene (reference sequence). The J segment lost 6 bases and the V segment lost 6 bases, leaving 6 bases of the junction unmatched. The CDR3: CSARDRGRDTQYF. As DNA, the CDR3 is TGCAGTGCCCGGGACAGGGGTAGGGATACGCAGTATTTT.

Only a few counts were recorded for this clonotype. The chain uses TRBV5-1 and TRBJ2-7; D tentatively fits TRBD1 or TRBD2 (5 bases each). V lost 0 bases to trimming and J lost 3 bases, with 10 bases between them. The germline V gene has CDR1 SGHRS and CDR2 YFSETQ. This CDR3 comprises 14 residues. The CDR3 protein is CASSLGDGFYEQYF. CDR3 in DNA: TGCGCCAGCAGCTTGGGGGACGGCTTCTACGAGCAGTACTTC.

This chain joins TRBV6-1 and TRBJ2-1; 7 bases line up with TRBD2. The CDR3 is 15 residues long. Looked up from germline, CDR1 is MNHNS and CDR2 is SASEGT. The junction had 6 bases not matched to a gene; V was cut back by 7 bases and J by 0 bases. The CDR3: CASTRGGSSYNEQFF. The CDR3 DNA is TGTGCCAGCACTCGCGGGGGAAGCTCCTACAATGAGCAGTTCTTC.

Concerning this clonotype: Mismatch with germline at one junction end may stem from a read error. The V call is TRBV14, the J call TRBJ2-1, with D possibly being TRBD2 (7 bases). This CDR3 has 16 residues. In germline, CDR1 is SGHDN, CDR2 FVKESK. The CDR3 spells CASSQDQEGGANEQFF. As DNA, the CDR3 is TGTGCCAGTAGCCAAGATCAGGAGGGGGGGGCCAATGAGCAGTTCTTC.

This clonotype was detected only a few times. The chain links TRBV20-1 to TRBJ2-3; 12 nucleotides line up with TRBD2. Trimming took 3 bases from V and 0 from J; bases not matched to a gene: 10. The CDR3 loop spans 18 amino acids. CDR1 is DFQATT and CDR2 is SNEGSKA in the germline V gene (reference sequence). The CDR3 loop reads CSASSLAGGQSSTDTQYF. The CDR3 DNA reads TGCAGTGCTAGTTCACTAGCGGGGGGCCAAAGTAGCACAGATACGCAGTATTTT.

This chain joins TRBV12-3 or TRBV12-4 and TRBJ2-5; 7 nucleotides agree with TRBD1. V was pared by 6 bases and J by 3 bases, with 4 bases of the junction left unmatched. The CDR3 sequence is 13 residues long. The CDR3 here is CASRQTGKETQYF. CDR3 DNA: TGTGCCAGCAGGCAGACAGGGAAAGAGACCCAGTACTTC.

The rearrangement links TRBV4-1 to TRBJ2-3; D gene ambiguous. V lost 4 bases, J lost 8 bases, and 10 bases lay in between. Germline lookup yields CDR1 MGHRA and CDR2 YSYEKL. The CDR3 totals 12 residues. The CDR3 nucleotides read TGCGCCAGCAGCCTAGATGCCGGTACGCAGTATTTT. Amino acids: CASSLDAGTQYF.

The gene calls are TRBV19 and TRBJ2-1; 8 bases align to TRBD2. V was clipped by 0 bases and J by 9 bases; unmatched bases: 1. Germline CDR1 LNHDA, CDR2 SQIVND (reference sequence). CDR3 size: 13 residues. The CDR3: CASSIDGGVEQFF. CDR3 DNA sequence: TGTGCCAGTAGTATAGACGGGGGGGTTGAGCAGTTCTTC.

The rearrangement links TRBV5-1 to TRBJ1-2; 7 nucleotides align to TRBD1. V dropped 4 bases and J dropped 5; count of bases not matched to a gene: 8. This CDR3 has 14 amino acids. Germline assignment: CDR1 SGHRS and CDR2 YFSETQ. CDR3 protein: CASSREGQQYGYTF. DNA of the CDR3: TGCGCCAGCAGCCGGGAGGGACAGCAGTATGGCTACACCTTC.

The V and J genes are TRBV5-6 and TRBJ2-3; D might be TRBD2 (6 bases). The CDR3 spans 13 residues. V was clipped by 4 bases and J by 6 bases, with 12 bases between them. The germline V gene has CDR1 SGHDT and CDR2 YYEEEE. CDR3 in DNA: TGTGCCAGCAGCCCTGGGGGGATCGATACGCAGTATTTT. Encoded protein: CASSPGGIDTQYF.

With respect to this clonotype: Compared with germline, one end of the junction differs, possibly owing to a read error. The J gene is TRBJ2-3, the V gene TRBV9; D perhaps matches TRBD2 (6 bases). The CDR3 consists of 16 residues. Germline CDR1 is SGDLS and CDR2 is YYNGEE. The CDR3 DNA is TGTGCCAGCAGCGTAGCTGGGCGGGGCATCACAGATGCGCAGTATTTT. This sequence encodes CASSVAGRGITDAQYF.

In DNA, the CDR3 is TGCAGTGCTGATAGACTAGCGGGGGGCCAAAACATTCAGTACTTC. Protein: CSADRLAGGQNIQYF. The chain joins TRBV20-1 to TRBJ2-4; 13 nucleotides line up with TRBD2. Trimming at V came to 5 bases and at J to 5 bases, leaving 6 bases not matched to a gene. Germline V gene data show CDR1 as DFQATT and CDR2 as SNEGSKA (reference sequence). The CDR3 is 15 residues long.

The rearrangement uses TRBV11-3 and TRBJ2-5; either TRBD1 or TRBD2 may fit D (5 bases each). CDR1 and CDR2 (germline): SGHNT, YENEEA. The CDR3 is 14 amino acids. V was pared by 5 bases and J by 3 bases, with 13 bases between. CDR3 sequence reads: CASSRGAEKETQYF. The CDR3 DNA is TGTGCCAGCAGCCGAGGGGCCGAGAAAGAGACCCAGTACTTC. The variable domain in full, completed from reference TRBV11-3 and TRBJ2-5, reads EAGVVQSPRYKIIEKKQPVAFWCNPISGHNTLYWYLQNLGQGPELLIRYENEEAVDDSQLPKDRFSAERLKGVDSTLKIQPAELGDSAVYLCASSRGAEKETQYFGPGTRLLVL.

V and J are TRBV11-2 and TRBJ2-5; D gene ambiguous. Trimming stripped 3 bases from V and 11 bases from J, with 19 bases between. Per germline, CDR1 SGHAT and CDR2 FQNNGV. The CDR3 totals 14 residues. In nucleotides, the CDR3 is TGTGCCAGCAGCTTTACGCCAGAAGCTTTCGGGCAGTACTTC. Protein: CASSFTPEAFGQYF.

The table lists this clonotype with a few counts. The rearrangement joins TRBV28 to TRBJ2-5, with TRBD2 matching 16 bases. The CDR3 consists of 18 residues. Germline CDR1 reads MDHEN; CDR2 reads SYDVKM. V lost 4 bases and J lost 5; bases outside the gene matches: 10. The CDR3 DNA reads as TGTGCCAGCAGTTCCCCGGGACTAGCGGGGGGGCCTTCGGAGACCCAGTACTTC. Translating it yields CASSSPGLAGGPSETQYF.

This clonotype has just a few counts. The chain uses TRBV5-1 and TRBJ2-3; D ambiguous. The V gene's germline CDR1 is SGHRS and CDR2 YFSETQ. Deletions cut 0 bases from V and 4 bases from J, with 12 bases between. The CDR3 is 15 residues long. The CDR3 here is CASSLESAGADTQYF. CDR3 sequence (DNA): TGCGCCAGCAGCTTGGAAAGCGCTGGAGCAGATACGCAGTATTTT.

The V gene is TRBV20-1, the J gene TRBJ1-2, with D maybe TRBD1 (5 bases). CDR1 and CDR2 from the germline V gene are DFQATT and SNEGSKA (reference sequence). The CDR3 is 13 residues long. With 6 bases removed from V and 0 bases from J, the gap between germline ends came to 11 bases. The CDR3 region is CSAWEGPNYGYTF. CDR3 nucleotides: TGCAGTGCCTGGGAGGGGCCTAACTATGGCTACACCTTC.

The CDR3 DNA is TGCGCCAGCAGTGAGTCGACAGGGGAGAGCGGTAATGAAAAACTGTTTTTT. It translates to CASSESTGESGNEKLFF. The chain is built from TRBV10-2 and TRBJ1-4, with TRBD1 identical over 8 bases. The CDR3 runs to 17 residues. The germline CDR1 and CDR2 sequences are WSHSY and SAAADI. V dropped 0 bases and J dropped 4; count of bases not matched to a gene: 7.

In the case of this clonotype: Just one base apart from a much larger clone, this may be a read error. The gene calls are TRBV10-3 and TRBJ2-5; 11 nucleotides line up with TRBD1. TRBJ2-7 explains the end of the DNA better; the J call may be wrong. Germline V gene data show CDR1 as ENHRY and CDR2 as SYGVKD. This CDR3 contains 15 residues. CDR3 nucleotides: TGTGCCATCAGTGGGTCTGGACAGGGGGCCGTCGAGCAGTACTTC. Its translation is CAISGSGQGAVEQYF.